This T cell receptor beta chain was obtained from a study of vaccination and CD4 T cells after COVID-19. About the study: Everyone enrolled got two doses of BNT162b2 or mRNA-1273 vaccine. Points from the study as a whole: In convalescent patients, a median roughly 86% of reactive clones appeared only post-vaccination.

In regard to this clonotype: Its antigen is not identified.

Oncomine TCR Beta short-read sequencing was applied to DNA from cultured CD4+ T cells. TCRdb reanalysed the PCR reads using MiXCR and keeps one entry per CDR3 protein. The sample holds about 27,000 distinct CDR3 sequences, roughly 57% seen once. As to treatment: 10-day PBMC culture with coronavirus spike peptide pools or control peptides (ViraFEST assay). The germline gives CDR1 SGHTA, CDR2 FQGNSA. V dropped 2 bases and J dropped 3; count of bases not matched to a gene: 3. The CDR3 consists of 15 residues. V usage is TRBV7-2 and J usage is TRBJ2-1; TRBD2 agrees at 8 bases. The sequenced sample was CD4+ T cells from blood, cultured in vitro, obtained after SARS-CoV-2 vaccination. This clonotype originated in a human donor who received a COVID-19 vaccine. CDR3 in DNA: TGTGCCAGCAGCTTATCCGGGGGGGACTACAATGAGCAGTTCTTC. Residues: CASSLSGGDYNEQFF.